This TCR beta chain was identified during a study of cytomegalovirus exposure and HLA in healthy donors (dated by TCRdb to between 2016 and 2019). At the level of the whole study: According to a later analysis, one platform produced both the 110 or so validation repertoires and the 700 or so repertoires of the first cohort. The aim of the study was to test whether cataloging public T cell receptors could identify signatures of past pathogen exposure. A separate validation cohort of 100 to 150 different subjects was used in addition to the 666-subject first cohort. High-throughput TCR immunosequencing, statistical association of individual TCRs with disease status, and machine learning were combined to predict cytomegalovirus infection status.

The library relied on the immunoSEQ multiplex PCR assay. On the study's bioinformatics: A statistical classification framework was built for diagnosing cytomegalovirus status from the catalog of TCR beta chain sequences. The table comes from immuneACCESS by way of TCRdb, which keeps in-frame sequences with V and J called. Part of the clones is missing from these tables; in studies checked, under half for an unresolved V gene and the rest for unknown reasons. V and J calls and clone size are as listed in that table; D and trimming were resolved from the DNA. Present in this sample are 65,000 to 85,000 clones, approximately 95% of which were seen just once. Clones ranked in the top ten supply approximately 0.69% of the sample. Regarding this clone: Its cognate antigen has yet to be identified. The input lacks base qualities; no much larger clone sits a single base away.

What the research found in general, with its limitations: The authors suggested that the approach could potentially be extended to other disease states and immunological phenotypes. The classifier was reported to diagnose cytomegalovirus status with high specificity and sensitivity in both the original and validation cohorts. Of the cluster scores, about 94% were above 0 in a later analysis, which found that TCRs clustered in the first cohort also tended to co-occur in the 110 or so validation repertoires. Most TCR sequences were seen in very few donors, while some public TCRs were found in many individuals. The validation cohort had no HLA typing available for a later analysis, so co-occurrence within that cohort was assessed over all 130 or so repertoires. The study gave a list of 150 to 200 TCR beta chains associated with cytomegalovirus. In vitro tests confirmed that a few of the cytomegalovirus-associated TCR beta chains recognize cytomegalovirus antigens.

Separate from the approximately 730-subject first cohort, the validation cohort of 95 to 150 subjects was the group to which the donors belonged. CDR1 SGHRS and CDR2 YFSETQ are derived from the germline V gene. V was cut back by 0 bases and J by 3 bases, leaving a gap of 13 bases between them. The CDR3 spans 16 residues, from the cysteine through the phenylalanine. The sequence is cut down to CDR3 DNA, 48 bases in frame from base 1. The V and J segments used are TRBV5-1 and TRBJ2-4, with no D gene named confidently. This TCR derives from a woman aged 18-29 years in good health and CMV-seronegative. Sequencing was done on a sample of PBMCs. The CDR3 protein is CASSLAGTLGKNIQYF. The DNA sequence follows: TGCGCCAGCAGCTTGGCCGGAACCCTAGGCAAAAACATTCAGTACTTC.